The entry that follows covers one T cell receptor (beta chain) sequence. Its antigen is undetermined. The CDR3 goes on 3 residues after the read ends, and that part is filled in from the germline J gene. The CDR3 runs to 12 residues. The germline V gene has CDR1 PRHDT and CDR2 FYEKMQ (reference sequence). V dropped 4 bases and J dropped 4 bases, with 4 bases sitting between them. The data belong to a study of Tregs in tolerant kidney transplant recipients. Repertoires were generated with immunoSEQ multiplex PCR, while TCRdb's copy carries only in-frame clones and drops some. This sample's table has 31,000 or so clones. Study observations and caveats: Expanding Tregs on activated donor B cells appeared to best identify donor-specific TCRbeta clones.

Unstimulated regulatory T cells (CD4+CD25+CD127-), CD4+CD25- non-regulatory cells, CD4 and CD8 cells were FACS-sorted from thawed PBMCs. This chain uses TRBV13 with TRBJ2-2; no reliable D call. The sample here was CD8+ T cells from blood, taken before the transplant. The sequence was collected from a human donor who received a combined kidney and bone marrow transplant. CDR3 bases read: TGTGCCAGCAGCTCCGTCACCGGGGAG. Protein: CASSSVTGE. The whole CDR3 protein reads CASSSVTGELFF.